What follows are 13 T cell receptor beta chains derived from one specimen sequenced in a study of identical twins. TCRdb recomputed calls from the 5' RACE reads with MiXCR, one row per CDR3 protein. The data contain some 560,000 distinct CDR3 sequences, 9% to 10% of them singletons. These records were also assigned to another study, of yellow fever vaccine responses in identical twins.

What was sequenced was PBMCs. The receptors originated from a woman aged 18 to 35 in good health.

This sequence joins TRBV29-1 and TRBJ2-1; TRBD2 is a possible D gene (7 bases). Germline assignment: CDR1 SQVTM and CDR2 ANQGSEA. The length of the CDR3 is 16 residues. The V end lost 1 base, the J end lost 8 bases, and 21 bases lay between the germline ends. CDR3 sequence reads: CSVEGTLEGGRDEQFF. The CDR3 nucleotides read TGCAGCGTTGAAGGGACTCTAGAGGGGGGGCGGGATGAGCAGTTCTTC.

The V and J genes are TRBV7-6 and TRBJ2-5; TRBD2 aligns across 8 bases. CDR1 SGHVS and CDR2 FNYEAQ come from the germline V gene. The V and J ends lost 2 bases and 5 bases, in that order; junction bases with no gene match: 7. The CDR3 has 15 amino acids. The CDR3 loop is CASSLLGLDAETQYF. The DNA of the CDR3 is TGTGCCAGCAGCTTATTGGGACTAGACGCGGAGACCCAGTACTTC.

V is TRBV10-1 and J is TRBJ2-1, with 8 nucleotides matching TRBD2. V trimming: 3 bases; J trimming: 6 bases; junction bases outside the gene matches: 7. Germline lookup yields CDR1 WNHNN and CDR2 SYGVQD (reference sequence). The CDR3 has 15 residues. CDR3 bases: TGCGCCAGCAGTGATTACCGGGAGGGCCGCAATGAGCAGTTCTTC. Its translation: CASSDYREGRNEQFF.

This clonotype has only a few counts. This rearrangement joins TRBV20-1 to TRBJ2-7, with 8 nucleotides matching TRBD2. Losses at the gene ends were 0 bases for V and 3 bases for J; bases not matched to a gene: 4. From germline, CDR1 is DFQATT and CDR2 SNEGSKA (reference sequence). The CDR3 has 14 residues. CDR3 amino acids: CSARETSVVYEQYF. CDR3 DNA: TGCAGTGCTAGAGAGACTAGCGTGGTCTACGAGCAGTACTTC.

This clonotype showed up just a few times. This chain connects TRBV6-6 to TRBJ1-3, with TRBD1 as a possible D gene (5 bases). Between the trimmed V and J ends, which lost 7 bases and 4 bases, there was a span of 8 bases. There are 12 residues in the CDR3. Germline V gene data show CDR1 as MNHNY and CDR2 as SVGAGI (reference sequence). CDR3 coding DNA: TGTGCCAGCACCTCAGGGGGAAACACCATATATTTT. Translating it yields CASTSGGNTIYF.

This clonotype was seen a few times. The chain uses TRBV27 and TRBJ1-5; TRBD1 is a possible D gene (5 bases). Trimming pared 3 bases from V and 11 bases from J, leaving 11 bases between. The CDR3 contains 12 residues. The germline V gene encodes CDR1 MNHEY and CDR2 SMNVEV (reference sequence). This CDR3 is CASSLSGGAQHF. The CDR3 nucleotides are TGTGCCAGCAGTTTGAGTGGGGGGGCCCAGCATTTT.

The sample holds many counts of this clonotype. For the CDR3, the DNA is TGTGCCAGCAGTTACGATTTGGCGCCCCTGTCCGGGGAGCTGTTTTTT. It codes for CASSYDLAPLSGELFF. This chain links TRBV6-5 with TRBJ2-2; the D is unclear. The germline V and J ends were trimmed by 2 bases and 6 bases, with 16 bases remaining between them. From germline, CDR1 is MNHEY and CDR2 SVGAGI. This CDR3 comprises 16 residues.

The rearrangement uses TRBV24-1 and TRBJ2-5; D perhaps matches TRBD2 (5 bases). There are 14 residues in the CDR3. The V end lost 1 base, the J end lost 5 bases, and 10 bases lay between the germline ends. Germline V CDR1 and CDR2: KGHDR, SFDVKD. CDR3 region: CATSDFRGSETQYF. The CDR3 DNA sequence: TGTGCCACCAGTGATTTTCGGGGAAGCGAGACCCAGTACTTC.

The sample holds many counts of this clonotype. The CDR3 loop is CASSLARGQKNTGELFF. CDR3 sequence (DNA): TGCGCCAGCAGCTTGGCCAGAGGGCAGAAGAACACCGGGGAGCTGTTTTTT. The chain combines TRBV5-1 with TRBJ2-2; TRBD2 might be the D (5 bases). This CDR3 region has 17 residues. CDR1 is SGHRS, CDR2 YFSETQ, per germline. Trimming stripped 0 bases from V and 1 base from J, with 13 bases between.

This clonotype was recorded at least ten times. This chain uses TRBV6-5 with TRBJ2-3; TRBD2 matches 11 bases. The germline V gene has CDR1 MNHEY and CDR2 SVGAGI. The CDR3 has 16 residues. Trimming removed 1 base from V and 2 bases from J; junction bases left unmatched: 2. The CDR3 spells CASSYLAGGYTDTQYF. The CDR3 region has the DNA TGTGCCAGCAGTTACTTAGCGGGGGGGTACACAGATACGCAGTATTTT.

This clonotype appeared a few times. V usage is TRBV7-9 and J usage is TRBJ2-7; no firm D call. Germline V gene lookup returns CDR1 SEHNR and CDR2 FQNEAQ (reference sequence). The V end was cut by 5 bases, the J end by 2 bases, with 13 bases between. This CDR3 region has 14 residues. CDR3 protein: CASSPWIGTYEQYF. Here the CDR3 DNA reads TGTGCCAGCAGCCCCTGGATCGGAACCTACGAGCAGTACTTC. Together with reference TRBV7-9 and TRBJ2-7, the CDR3 gives the full variable domain: DTGVSQNPRHKITKRGQNVTFRCDPISEHNRLYWYRQTLGQGPEFLTYFQNEAQLEKSRLLSDRFSAERPKGSFSTLEIQRTEQGDSAMYLCASSPWIGTYEQYFGPGTRLTVT.

This chain connects TRBV29-1 to TRBJ2-1; the D gene could be TRBD1 or TRBD2 (5 bases each). Trimming shortened V by 4 bases and J by 8 bases, and 15 bases separated the two germline ends. Germline V gene lookup returns CDR1 SQVTM and CDR2 ANQGSEA. CDR3 length: 13 residues. CDR3 loop: CSVVRDLGHEQFF. The CDR3 DNA follows: TGCAGCGTTGTCCGGGACCTAGGACATGAGCAGTTCTTC.

This clonotype was seen at least ten times. This chain uses TRBV5-1 with TRBJ2-7; D is perhaps TRBD1 (5 bases). The germline V gene encodes CDR1 SGHRS and CDR2 YFSETQ. The V gene lost 5 bases and the J gene lost 3 bases, with 9 bases spanning the gap. CDR3 length equals 12 residues. CDR3 loop: CASSYDSYEQYF. The CDR3 DNA reads TGCGCCAGCAGTTACGACAGCTACGAGCAGTACTTC.